This is a list of T cell receptor beta chains from one sample in a study of response to subunit inactivated influenza vaccine. TCRdb re-derived calls from the RT-PCR reads in MiXCR, one entry per CDR3 protein. The data show about 190,000 distinct CDR3 sequences, with about an eighth seen just once and 20% to 30% held by the top ten. Sequenced here: CD8+ T cells sorted from PBMCs, sampled approximately 5 days after vaccination. The receptors derive from a man in his fifties or sixties who received an inactivated influenza vaccine. Both conserved end residues are part of each CDR3. Each record gives: D gene, J gene, V gene, clone size, CDR3 protein, CDR3 DNA. D genes are given only for firm matches. Size is omitted from some rows. Given values are once, few, many or a class for expanded clones.

d_gene: NA; j_gene: TRBJ1-1; v_gene: TRBV7-6; abundance: NA; CDR3aa: CASSFLPPGTEAFF; CDR3nt: TGTGCCAGCAGCTTTCTACCTCCGGGGACTGAAGCTTTCTTT
d_gene: NA; j_gene: TRBJ2-7; v_gene: TRBV4-1; abundance: NA; CDR3aa: CASSQFVGSRGEQYF; CDR3nt: TGCGCCAGCAGCCAATTTGTGGGGTCCAGGGGTGAGCAGTACTTC
d_gene: NA; j_gene: TRBJ1-1; v_gene: TRBV28; abundance: few; CDR3aa: CASSFSVEAFF; CDR3nt: TGTGCCAGCAGTTTTTCGGTGGAAGCTTTCTTT
d_gene: NA; j_gene: TRBJ2-7; v_gene: TRBV27; abundance: few; CDR3aa: CASSLLRSRGNEQYF; CDR3nt: TGTGCCAGCAGTTTATTGCGGTCCCGGGGGAACGAGCAGTACTTC
d_gene: TRBD1; j_gene: TRBJ2-2; v_gene: TRBV28; abundance: NA; CDR3aa: CASSRDRDSTGELFF; CDR3nt: TGTGCCAGCAGCCGGGACAGGGACAGCACCGGGGAGCTGTTTTTT
d_gene: TRBD2; j_gene: TRBJ2-1; v_gene: TRBV7-8; abundance: NA; CDR3aa: CATSELAGDLYEQFF; CDR3nt: TGTGCCACCAGCGAACTAGCGGGAGATTTATATGAGCAGTTCTTC
d_gene: NA; j_gene: TRBJ2-3; v_gene: TRBV29-1; abundance: few; CDR3aa: CSVEDLRRGIDTQYF; CDR3nt: TGCAGCGTTGAAGATCTGAGAAGGGGGATTGATACGCAGTATTTT
d_gene: NA; j_gene: TRBJ2-5; v_gene: TRBV11-2; abundance: NA; CDR3aa: CASSLSARYQETQYF; CDR3nt: TGTGCCAGCAGCTTATCGGCGCGTTATCAAGAGACCCAGTACTTC
d_gene: NA; j_gene: TRBJ2-3; v_gene: TRBV4-2; abundance: NA; CDR3aa: CASSHPTRTDTQYF; CDR3nt: TGTGCCAGCAGCCACCCCACGCGCACAGATACGCAGTATTTT
d_gene: NA; j_gene: TRBJ1-1; v_gene: TRBV25-1; abundance: NA; CDR3aa: CASREDSYTEAFF; CDR3nt: TGTGCCAGCAGAGAGGACAGTTACACTGAAGCTTTCTTT
d_gene: NA; j_gene: TRBJ2-2; v_gene: TRBV9; abundance: NA; CDR3aa: CASSRSPGELFF; CDR3nt: TGTGCCAGCAGCCGTTCCCCCGGGGAGCTGTTTTTT
d_gene: NA; j_gene: TRBJ2-7; v_gene: TRBV5-1; abundance: many; CDR3aa: CASSLGQGMVAYEQYF; CDR3nt: TGCGCCAGCAGCTTGGGGCAGGGGATGGTGGCCTACGAGCAGTACTTC
d_gene: NA; j_gene: TRBJ2-7; v_gene: TRBV3-1; abundance: many; CDR3aa: CASSPRVTPYEQYF; CDR3nt: TGTGCCAGCAGCCCCAGGGTCACCCCCTACGAGCAGTACTTC
d_gene: NA; j_gene: TRBJ2-7; v_gene: TRBV5-4; abundance: NA; CDR3aa: CASSKGQSLGREQYF; CDR3nt: TGTGCCAGCAGCAAGGGACAATCATTGGGTCGCGAGCAGTACTTC
d_gene: NA; j_gene: TRBJ1-5; v_gene: TRBV10-3; abundance: NA; CDR3aa: CAISESYGGSYSNQPQHF; CDR3nt: TGTGCCATCAGTGAGTCCTATGGGGGCTCCTATAGCAATCAGCCCCAGCATTTT
d_gene: NA; j_gene: TRBJ2-5; v_gene: TRBV2; abundance: few; CDR3aa: CASSEALHSRDPETQYF; CDR3nt: TGTGCCAGCAGTGAAGCGCTTCACTCTAGGGATCCAGAGACCCAGTACTTC
d_gene: TRBD2; j_gene: TRBJ2-5; v_gene: TRBV27; abundance: NA; CDR3aa: CASRTSGEVIRETQYF; CDR3nt: TGTGCCAGTAGGACTAGCGGGGAAGTCATACGGGAGACCCAGTACTTC
d_gene: NA; j_gene: TRBJ2-5; v_gene: TRBV7-9; abundance: NA; CDR3aa: CASSSPEMAEQETQYF; CDR3nt: TGTGCCAGCAGCTCCCCTGAAATGGCCGAACAAGAGACCCAGTACTTC
d_gene: TRBD2; j_gene: TRBJ2-3; v_gene: TRBV30; abundance: few; CDR3aa: CAWMPTSGAQLF; CDR3nt: TGTGCCTGGATGCCGACTAGCGGGGCCCAGCTTTTT
d_gene: NA; j_gene: TRBJ2-7; v_gene: TRBV6-2/TRBV6-3; abundance: NA; CDR3aa: CASSYETYEQYF; CDR3nt: TGTGCCAGCAGTTACGAAACCTACGAGCAGTACTTC
d_gene: NA; j_gene: TRBJ1-4; v_gene: TRBV29-1; abundance: few; CDR3aa: CSVESVSGDEKLFF; CDR3nt: TGCAGCGTTGAAAGCGTATCCGGGGATGAAAAACTGTTTTTT
d_gene: NA; j_gene: TRBJ2-1; v_gene: TRBV27; abundance: NA; CDR3aa: CASSPRTLGRFF; CDR3nt: TGTGCCAGCAGTCCGAGGACCCTCGGCAGATTCTTC
d_gene: TRBD1; j_gene: TRBJ2-5; v_gene: TRBV27; abundance: few; CDR3aa: CASSLRDREGETQYF; CDR3nt: TGTGCCAGCAGTTTACGGGACAGGGAAGGAGAGACCCAGTACTTC
d_gene: NA; j_gene: TRBJ2-3; v_gene: TRBV29-1; abundance: few; CDR3aa: CSVLKPDTQYF; CDR3nt: TGCAGCGTCCTCAAACCAGATACGCAGTATTTT
d_gene: NA; j_gene: TRBJ2-7; v_gene: TRBV6-6; abundance: NA; CDR3aa: CASSYRQGYEQYF; CDR3nt: TGTGCCAGCAGTTACAGGCAGGGATACGAGCAGTACTTC
d_gene: NA; j_gene: TRBJ2-7; v_gene: TRBV20-1; abundance: NA; CDR3aa: CSASPGFGYEQYF; CDR3nt: TGCAGTGCTAGTCCCGGGTTCGGGTACGAGCAGTACTTC
d_gene: NA; j_gene: TRBJ2-5; v_gene: TRBV2; abundance: NA; CDR3aa: CASSEGRGGLRETQYF; CDR3nt: TGTGCCAGCAGTGAAGGCCGAGGAGGGCTACGGGAGACCCAGTACTTC
d_gene: NA; j_gene: TRBJ2-7; v_gene: TRBV5-6; abundance: few; CDR3aa: CASSLAEGYEQYF; CDR3nt: TGTGCCAGCAGCTTGGCCGAAGGCTACGAGCAGTACTTC
d_gene: NA; j_gene: TRBJ2-1; v_gene: TRBV7-9; abundance: NA; CDR3aa: CASSPRSGGAHNEQFF; CDR3nt: TGTGCCAGCAGCCCCCGTTCGGGCGGGGCTCACAATGAGCAGTTCTTC
d_gene: NA; j_gene: TRBJ2-7; v_gene: TRBV7-2; abundance: many; CDR3aa: CASSSLGRRDEQYF; CDR3nt: TGTGCCAGCAGCTCACTGGGACGGAGGGACGAGCAGTACTTC
d_gene: TRBD1; j_gene: TRBJ2-7; v_gene: TRBV4-3; abundance: NA; CDR3aa: CASSQDTTGTGDPYEQYF; CDR3nt: TGCGCCAGCAGCCAAGATACTACGGGGACAGGGGACCCCTACGAGCAGTACTTC
d_gene: NA; j_gene: TRBJ2-1; v_gene: TRBV7-9; abundance: few; CDR3aa: CASSFPRADGDEQFF; CDR3nt: TGTGCCAGCAGTTTTCCCCGGGCCGACGGGGATGAGCAGTTCTTC
d_gene: TRBD1; j_gene: TRBJ2-7; v_gene: TRBV6-5; abundance: NA; CDR3aa: CASSYLGQVYEQYF; CDR3nt: TGTGCCAGCAGTTACCTGGGACAGGTCTACGAGCAGTACTTC
d_gene: NA; j_gene: TRBJ1-5; v_gene: TRBV4-1; abundance: NA; CDR3aa: CASSQTPAGEIQPQHF; CDR3nt: TGCGCCAGCAGCCAGACCCCCGCAGGGGAGATTCAGCCCCAGCATTTT
d_gene: TRBD1; j_gene: TRBJ1-4; v_gene: TRBV20-1; abundance: few; CDR3aa: CSAPDRVSNEKLFF; CDR3nt: TGCAGTGCACCCGACAGGGTTTCTAATGAAAAACTGTTTTTT
d_gene: NA; j_gene: TRBJ2-5; v_gene: TRBV2; abundance: few; CDR3aa: CASSFLVVGQGQQETQYF; CDR3nt: TGTGCCAGCAGTTTCCTAGTGGTGGGCCAGGGCCAACAAGAGACCCAGTACTTC
d_gene: NA; j_gene: TRBJ1-2; v_gene: TRBV7-3; abundance: NA; CDR3aa: CASSLTGQGGYTF; CDR3nt: TGTGCCAGCAGCTTAACAGGCCAGGGGGGCTACACCTTC
d_gene: TRBD1; j_gene: TRBJ1-5; v_gene: TRBV28; abundance: NA; CDR3aa: CASSETGFNQPQHF; CDR3nt: TGTGCCAGCAGCGAGACAGGGTTCAATCAGCCCCAGCATTTT
d_gene: TRBD1; j_gene: TRBJ1-2; v_gene: TRBV5-6; abundance: few; CDR3aa: CASSPGQGQGNGYTF; CDR3nt: TGTGCCAGCAGCCCGGGACAGGGTCAGGGAAATGGCTACACCTTC
d_gene: NA; j_gene: TRBJ2-2; v_gene: TRBV4-2; abundance: NA; CDR3aa: CASSQTGANTGELFF; CDR3nt: TGTGCCAGCAGCCAAACGGGGGCCAACACCGGGGAGCTGTTTTTT
d_gene: TRBD1; j_gene: TRBJ2-1; v_gene: TRBV18; abundance: NA; CDR3aa: CASSPNPGTGVDEQFF; CDR3nt: TGTGCCAGCTCACCAAATCCCGGGACAGGGGTGGATGAGCAGTTCTTC
d_gene: NA; j_gene: TRBJ1-4; v_gene: TRBV2; abundance: few; CDR3aa: CASSDPGGRKGEKLFF; CDR3nt: TGTGCCAGCAGTGACCCCGGCGGCCGTAAGGGAGAAAAACTGTTTTTT
d_gene: TRBD2; j_gene: TRBJ2-7; v_gene: TRBV20-1; abundance: NA; CDR3aa: CSATPLAGYHYEQYF; CDR3nt: TGCAGTGCCACACCTCTAGCGGGATACCACTACGAGCAGTACTTC
d_gene: TRBD1; j_gene: TRBJ2-7; v_gene: TRBV18; abundance: NA; CDR3aa: CASSLGPDRGTYEQYF; CDR3nt: TGTGCCAGCTCACTGGGGCCGGACAGGGGGACCTACGAGCAGTACTTC
d_gene: NA; j_gene: TRBJ1-1; v_gene: TRBV15; abundance: few; CDR3aa: CATSRVGSTEAFF; CDR3nt: TGTGCCACCAGCAGAGTGGGTAGCACTGAAGCTTTCTTT
d_gene: TRBD1; j_gene: TRBJ1-1; v_gene: TRBV27; abundance: NA; CDR3aa: CASRTGVAEAFF; CDR3nt: TGTGCCAGCAGAACAGGGGTGGCTGAAGCTTTCTTT
d_gene: NA; j_gene: TRBJ2-4; v_gene: TRBV19; abundance: NA; CDR3aa: CASGPGAWNIQYF; CDR3nt: TGTGCCAGTGGCCCTGGCGCGTGGAACATTCAGTACTTC
d_gene: TRBD2; j_gene: TRBJ2-7; v_gene: TRBV2; abundance: few; CDR3aa: CASQPASGGTSYEQYF; CDR3nt: TGTGCCAGCCAACCGGCTAGCGGGGGTACTTCCTACGAGCAGTACTTC
d_gene: NA; j_gene: TRBJ2-1; v_gene: TRBV15; abundance: few; CDR3aa: CATSRELGPYNEQFF; CDR3nt: TGTGCCACCAGCAGAGAACTAGGCCCCTACAATGAGCAGTTCTTC
d_gene: TRBD2; j_gene: TRBJ2-1; v_gene: TRBV12-3/TRBV12-4; abundance: NA; CDR3aa: CATDIAGLYNEQFF; CDR3nt: TGTGCCACCGATATAGCGGGGCTCTACAATGAGCAGTTCTTC
d_gene: NA; j_gene: TRBJ1-1; v_gene: TRBV30; abundance: NA; CDR3aa: CAWSVGINTEAFF; CDR3nt: TGTGCCTGGAGTGTAGGCATAAACACTGAAGCTTTCTTT
d_gene: NA; j_gene: TRBJ2-7; v_gene: TRBV4-3; abundance: many; CDR3aa: CASSQGVRDRAYEQYF; CDR3nt: TGCGCCAGCAGCCAAGGAGTGCGGGACCGAGCCTACGAGCAGTACTTC
d_gene: NA; j_gene: TRBJ2-5; v_gene: TRBV7-6; abundance: NA; CDR3aa: CASSFEASQETQYF; CDR3nt: TGTGCCAGCAGCTTTGAGGCGAGCCAAGAGACCCAGTACTTC
d_gene: TRBD1; j_gene: TRBJ2-3; v_gene: TRBV12-3/TRBV12-4; abundance: NA; CDR3aa: CASRRQGFSTDTQCF; CDR3nt: TGTGCCAGCAGACGACAGGGTTTTAGCACAGATACGCAGTGTTTT
d_gene: TRBD2; j_gene: TRBJ2-7; v_gene: TRBV20-1; abundance: many; CDR3aa: CSARDSDGGRHPPSPYEQYF; CDR3nt: TGCAGTGCTAGAGATTCAGACGGGGGGAGGCACCCCCCCTCTCCCTACGAGCAGTACTTC
d_gene: TRBD2; j_gene: TRBJ2-5; v_gene: TRBV15; abundance: few; CDR3aa: CATSRITSDEETQYF; CDR3nt: TGTGCCACCAGCAGAATAACTAGCGACGAAGAGACCCAGTACTTC
d_gene: NA; j_gene: TRBJ2-7; v_gene: TRBV6-2/TRBV6-3; abundance: few; CDR3aa: CASSYSPATLGAYEQYF; CDR3nt: TGTGCCAGCAGTTACTCCCCCGCGACCTTAGGGGCCTACGAGCAGTACTTC